This T cell receptor beta chain comes out of a study of shared clonotypes between healthy human individuals. TCRdb's copy holds only in-frame clones and misses some; the assay was immunoSEQ multiplex PCR. This table has roughly 2.1 million clones, approximately 94% appearing once. The naive CD8 subset, CD45RO-negative cells positively selected for CCR7, excluded terminally differentiated effector memory CD45RA+ cells. Germline CDR1 SEHNR, CDR2 FQNEAQ (reference sequence). V was clipped by 5 bases and J by 3 bases; unmatched bases: 7. This CDR3 region has 15 residues. The sequencing sample was made of naive CD8+ T cells from PBMCs. V is TRBV7-9 and J is TRBJ1-2, with 9 bases matching TRBD1. The clonotype comes from a man aged 18 to 30 in good health. Some clones in this sample may be carry-over from other donors' samples. The CDR3 DNA is TGTGCCAGCAGCCTCGGGACAGGGTATGACTATGGCTACACCTTC. Its protein product is CASSLGTGYDYGYTF.